The rows below give T cell receptor beta chains drawn from one sample of a study of Graves' ophthalmopathy and Graves' hyperthyroidism. TCRdb re-called the multiplex PCR reads through MiXCR, storing one row per CDR3 protein. The sample lists around 1.1 million distinct CDR3 sequences; about 35% were seen once. The sequenced sample consisted of peripheral blood or thyroid tissue (not recorded which). The receptors stem from an adult man with Graves' hyperthyroidism. Both conserved end residues are part of each CDR3. D genes are given only for firm matches. Clone sizes are given selectively: once, few, many, or a class where the clone is expanded.

many	TRBV10-3	.	TRBJ2-7	TGTGCCATCACCCCGACACGGGGTTCGCGCGAGCAGTACTTC	CAITPTRGSREQYF
few	TRBV4-1	TRBD1	TRBJ1-2	TGCGCCAGCAGCCAAGTAGTCGGACAGGGGGCGCGAGGCTACACCTTC	CASSQVVGQGARGYTF
.	TRBV6-5	.	TRBJ1-2	TGTGCCAGCAGTTACTCGAGGGCAGGGGCACAGTATGGCTACACCTTC	CASSYSRAGAQYGYTF
few	TRBV10-3	TRBD2	TRBJ2-3	TGTGCCATCAGGGCTACGCTAGCGGGAGGCACAGATACGCAGTATTTT	CAIRATLAGGTDTQYF
once	TRBV25-1	.	TRBJ2-5	TGTGCCAGCTTGATCGATCAGGAGGCGACCCAGTACTTC	CASLIDQEATQYF
.	TRBV25-1	.	TRBJ1-2	TGTGCATCCTTGGGGTCCTATGGCTACACCTTC	CASLGSYGYTF
few	TRBV11-2	.	TRBJ2-2	TGTGCCAGCAGGACAGGTCTCCGGGCCGGGGAGCTGTTTTTT	CASRTGLRAGELFF
.	TRBV10-3	.	TRBJ1-2	TGTGCCATCACTCGGGGGGATAGAGACTATGGCTACACCTTC	CAITRGDRDYGYTF
many	TRBV7-2	TRBD2	TRBJ2-5	TGTGCCAGCAGCCGTCCGGGACTAGCGGGAGGGAGGGAGACCCAGTACTTC	CASSRPGLAGGRETQYF
many	TRBV29-1	TRBD1	TRBJ1-2	TGCAGCGCCGGGACAGGGGCTTTGGGCTCCTATGGCTACACCTTC	CSAGTGALGSYGYTF
.	TRBV28	.	TRBJ2-6	TGTGCCAGCAGTTTCCGACTGGACGGGGCCAACGTCCTGACTTTC	CASSFRLDGANVLTF
.	TRBV19	TRBD2	TRBJ2-2	TGTGCCACCGGGGGGTACAGCACCGGGGAGCTGTTTTTT	CATGGYSTGELFF
many	TRBV29-1	.	TRBJ2-7	TGCAGCGTTGACGGGCGGGACGGAGAATCCTACGAGCAGTACTTC	CSVDGRDGESYEQYF
many	TRBV19	.	TRBJ2-3	TGTGCCAGTAGTAGGTCCCTCAGGGCAGATACGCAGTATTTT	CASSRSLRADTQYF
.	TRBV7-9	.	TRBJ2-5	TGTGCCAGCAGCCCGTTACAGGGGGGGCAAGAGACCCAGTACTTC	CASSPLQGGQETQYF
many	TRBV6-6	.	TRBJ2-5	TGTGCCAGCAGTTATGGGCTCTTGCGAGAGACCCAGTACTTC	CASSYGLLRETQYF
.	TRBV10-3	TRBD2	TRBJ2-2	TGTGCCATCAGCCTAGCGGGAGAAGGTTCAGAAGGGGAGCTGTTTTTT	CAISLAGEGSEGELFF
few	TRBV4-3	TRBD1	TRBJ1-1	TGCGCCAGCAGCAGGAAGGGGCAGGGGGCGGCTGAAGCTTTCTTT	CASSRKGQGAAEAFF
.	TRBV19	.	TRBJ2-5	TGTGCCAGTAGTATAGAGGGCCCAAGGGCCAACCAAGAGACCCAGTACTTC	CASSIEGPRANQETQYF
.	TRBV14	.	TRBJ2-5	TGTGCCAGCAGCCAAGATTCCGGGCGGGGCGGTGAGACCCAGTACTTC	CASSQDSGRGGETQYF
.	TRBV5-1	TRBD1	TRBJ1-1	TGCGCCAGCAGACCCGGGACAGGGAGTAATTACCCTGAAGCTTTCTTT	CASRPGTGSNYPEAFF
.	TRBV6-2/TRBV6-3	TRBD2	TRBJ2-7	TGTGCCAGCAGTTACTCGAGGCGGGGGATCTACGAGCAGTACTTC	CASSYSRRGIYEQYF
.	TRBV6-1	.	TRBJ1-5	TGTGCCAGCAGTAGGGAGGGCCAGCCCCAGCATTTT	CASSREGQPQHF
few	TRBV12-5	.	TRBJ1-1	TGTGCTAGTGGTTTGTACGGAGTGAACACTGAAGCTTTCTTT	CASGLYGVNTEAFF
many	TRBV10-3	TRBD1	TRBJ2-7	TGTGCCACCGCCGGGACAGGGGCTCTCTACGAGCAGTACTTC	CATAGTGALYEQYF
many	TRBV7-2	TRBD1	TRBJ2-7	TGTGCCAGCAGCTCACCGAACGACAGGGGGGGCTGGGAGCAGTACTTC	CASSSPNDRGGWEQYF
few	TRBV13	.	TRBJ1-1	TGTGCCAGCAGCCTCTCGGGAAAAACTGAAGCTTTCTTT	CASSLSGKTEAFF
.	TRBV5-1	TRBD1	TRBJ1-2	TGCGCCAGCAGCTTGCAGGGGGTTAACTATGGCTACACCTTC	CASSLQGVNYGYTF
.	TRBV29-1	TRBD2	TRBJ2-5	TGTGCCAGCAGCGTAGAGCCTAGCGGGAGTTTTTTAGAGACCCAGTACTTC	CASSVEPSGSFLETQYF
few	TRBV7-2	TRBD2	TRBJ2-5	TGTGCCAGCAGCCCGAGTCGGGGGGGCTTCCAAGAGACCCAGTACTTC	CASSPSRGGFQETQYF
many	TRBV2	.	TRBJ2-5	TGTGCCAGCAGTGAGGTTAGCGGAGAAACACAAGAGACCCAGTACTTC	CASSEVSGETQETQYF
many	TRBV7-3	.	TRBJ1-1	TGTGCCAGCAGCTTACTGCCTGGAGGAACTGAAGCTTTCTTT	CASSLLPGGTEAFF
.	TRBV7-9	.	TRBJ2-7	TGTGCCAGCAGCCCACCGGGAATTCAGGAGCAGTACTTC	CASSPPGIQEQYF
many	TRBV12-3/TRBV12-4	TRBD2	TRBJ2-7	TGTGCCAGCAGCCAGGGACTAGCGGGGATGTACGAGCAGTACTTC	CASSQGLAGMYEQYF
many	TRBV10-3	.	TRBJ2-7	TGTGCCAGCAGTTACTCTCGGGGTGGGTACGAGCAGTACTTC	CASSYSRGGYEQYF
many	TRBV5-1	.	TRBJ1-2	TGCGCCAGCAGCTTGGTGGCCGCGGCTGGCTATGGCTACACCTTC	CASSLVAAAGYGYTF
few	TRBV7-8	TRBD1	TRBJ2-2	TGTGCCAGCAGCCAGAGACAGGGCTATGGGGAGCTGTTTTTT	CASSQRQGYGELFF
.	TRBV30	TRBD1	TRBJ2-2	TGTGCCTGGGGGACAGGGAGCACCGGGGAGCTGTTTTTT	CAWGTGSTGELFF
many	TRBV20-1	.	TRBJ1-6	TGCAGTGCTAGAGTCCCGGGGCGCGGAAGAGATTCACCCCTCCACTTT	CSARVPGRGRDSPLHF
.	TRBV7-9	TRBD2	TRBJ2-2	TGTGCCAGCAGCCGGTTGGAGAGACTAGCGGTAAACACCGGGGAGCTGTTTTTT	CASSRLERLAVNTGELFF
many	TRBV10-3	.	TRBJ1-1	TGTGCCATCAGTTCCGTACAGGGAACTGAAGCTTTCTTT	CAISSVQGTEAFF
.	TRBV4-1	TRBD1	TRBJ2-7	TGCGCCAGCAGCCAAGTCTGGCCAGGGGGAAGCTCCTACGAGCAGTACTTC	CASSQVWPGGSSYEQYF
.	TRBV12-3/TRBV12-4	.	TRBJ1-2	TGTGCCAGCAGTACAGGGAGCTGGGGCTACACCTTC	CASSTGSWGYTF